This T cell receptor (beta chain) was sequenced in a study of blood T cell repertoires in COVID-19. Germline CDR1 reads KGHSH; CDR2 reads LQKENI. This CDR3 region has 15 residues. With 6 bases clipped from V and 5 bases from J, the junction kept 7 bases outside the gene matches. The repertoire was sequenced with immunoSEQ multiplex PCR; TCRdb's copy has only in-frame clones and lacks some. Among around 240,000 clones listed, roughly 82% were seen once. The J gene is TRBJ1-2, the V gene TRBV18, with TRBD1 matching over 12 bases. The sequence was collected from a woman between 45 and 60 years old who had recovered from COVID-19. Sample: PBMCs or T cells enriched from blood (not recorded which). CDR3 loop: CASSHRDRGHYGYTF. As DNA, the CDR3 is TGTGCCAGCTCGCACAGGGACAGGGGGCATTATGGCTACACCTTC. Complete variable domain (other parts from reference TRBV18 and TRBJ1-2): NAGVMQNPRHLVRRRGQEARLRCSPMKGHSHVYWYRQLPEEGLKFMVYLQKENIIDESGMPKERFSAEFPKEGPSILRIQQVVRGDSAAYFCASSHRDRGHYGYTFGSGTRLTVV.